Each of the 18 T cell receptor beta chains below was sequenced from the same sample in a study of cytomegalovirus exposure and HLA in healthy donors. 60 Vbeta and 13 Jbeta primers were used in PCR. Profiled with immunoSEQ multiplex PCR; TCRdb holds only in-frame clones, not every one. The table lists roughly 61,000 clones, around 89% of them singletons. Material for sequencing was PBMCs. These receptors all come from a man aged 25-45 years in good health and CMV-seropositive.

This clone appeared once. The rearrangement links TRBV9 to TRBJ2-3, with 7 bases matching TRBD2. This CDR3 contains 14 residues. The germline CDR1 and CDR2 sequences are SGDLS and YYNGEE. V lost 0 bases to trimming and J lost 4 bases; unmatched junction nucleotides: 2. CDR3 in DNA: TGTGCCAGCAGCGTAGGCGGGAGCGCAGATACGCAGTATTTT. Residues: CASSVGGSADTQYF.

The rearrangement uses TRBV7-8 and TRBJ2-7; TRBD1 matches 8 bases. The length of the CDR3 is 15 residues. Germline loops: CDR1 SGHVS, CDR2 FQNEAQ. V shed 5 bases, J shed 1 base, and the junction held 7 bases outside the gene matches. CDR3 protein: CASSVRDRLSYEQYF. The CDR3 nucleotides read TGTGCCAGCAGCGTACGGGACAGGCTTTCCTACGAGCAGTACTTC.

The genes are TRBV19 and TRBJ2-1, with D perhaps TRBD2 (6 bases). Germline CDR1 reads LNHDA; CDR2 reads SQIVND (reference sequence). The ends were cut back, 6 bases at V and 7 bases at J, with 16 bases in the middle. This CDR3 has 14 amino acids. The CDR3 coding sequence is TGTGCCAGTAGGTTTCGGGAGCTATCGAATGAGCAGTTCTTC. Translation: CASRFRELSNEQFF.

The chain has TRBV28 and TRBJ2-7; D is uncertain. The V gene lost 6 bases and the J gene lost 2 bases, with 17 bases spanning the gap. Germline-derived CDR1 and CDR2 are MDHEN and SYDVKM. The CDR3 runs to 15 residues. The chain's CDR3 is CASRPPPGLTYEQYF. CDR3 nucleotides: TGTGCCAGCAGGCCCCCCCCAGGCCTGACCTACGAGCAGTACTTC.

This sequence joins TRBV19 and TRBJ1-5; TRBD1 aligns across 7 bases. Trimming took 9 bases from V and 5 from J; bases not matched to a gene: 13. The CDR3 is 15 amino acids. Germline loops: CDR1 LNHDA, CDR2 SQIVND (reference sequence). DNA for the CDR3: TGTGCCAGCCTCAGGGCCGGGACAGCTGATCAGCCCCAGCATTTT. Encoded protein: CASLRAGTADQPQHF.

This chain uses TRBV20-1 with TRBJ2-5; D perhaps matches TRBD1 (5 bases). This CDR3 spans 11 amino acids. Trimming took off 5 bases at V and 5 bases at J, with 9 bases between the two ends. Germline CDR1 DFQATT, CDR2 SNEGSKA (reference sequence). In DNA, the CDR3 is TGCAGTGCTGTACAGGAGGAGACCCAGTACTTC. The encoded protein is CSAVQEETQYF.

The chain has TRBV7-3 and TRBJ2-1; 7 nucleotides align to TRBD2. J lost 2 bases, V lost 1 base, and 5 bases had no gene match. The germline CDR1 and CDR2 sequences are SGHTA and FQGTGA. The CDR3 runs to 16 residues. The DNA for the CDR3 is TGTGCCAGCAGCTTAAAGCGGGGCGGCCCCTACAATGAGCAGTTCTTC. It specifies CASSLKRGGPYNEQFF.

The rearrangement joins TRBV19 to TRBJ1-5, with D perhaps TRBD1 (6 bases). The CDR3 covers 14 residues. Germline V lookup: CDR1 LNHDA, CDR2 SQIVND (reference sequence). Deletions cut 1 base from V and 3 bases from J, with 7 bases between. CDR3: CASSIVGANQPQHF. For the CDR3, the DNA is TGTGCCAGTAGTATAGTGGGGGCCAATCAGCCCCAGCATTTT.

The genes are TRBV19 and TRBJ2-5; 10 nucleotides align to TRBD2. Germline CDR1 LNHDA, CDR2 SQIVND (reference sequence). This CDR3 contains 13 residues. Trimming cost V 5 bases and J 5 bases; bases outside gene matches: 2. The chain's CDR3 is CASSSSGSETQYF. DNA of the CDR3: TGTGCCAGTAGTTCTAGCGGGAGCGAGACCCAGTACTTC.

The gene calls are TRBV7-2 and TRBJ2-3; D possibly corresponds to TRBD2 (5 bases). The germline CDR1 and CDR2 sequences are SGHTA and FQGNSA. The CDR3 consists of 16 residues. With 6 bases removed from V and 4 bases from J, the gap between germline ends came to 20 bases. CDR3 nucleotides: TGTGCCAGCAGTTCCGGACGGCGGAGGTCGGCAGATACGCAGTATTTT. Translating it yields CASSSGRRRSADTQYF.

The chain joins TRBV10-3 to TRBJ2-7; 7 bases line up with TRBD1. The CDR3 is 15 residues long. Germline V gene lookup returns CDR1 ENHRY and CDR2 SYGVKD. The junction had 7 bases not matched to a gene; V was cut back by 3 bases and J by 2 bases. CDR3 nucleotides: TGTGCCATCAGTGAAAGTCAGGGGGTTCCCTACGAGCAGTACTTC. Translation gives CAISESQGVPYEQYF.

The chain is built from TRBV5-1 and TRBJ2-7; D may be TRBD1 (6 bases). CDR1 SGHRS and CDR2 YFSETQ come from the germline V gene. The CDR3 is made up of 14 amino acids. V lost 4 bases and J lost 5, with 16 bases in between. CDR3 in amino acids: CASSLGDTFDEQYF. DNA of the CDR3: TGCGCCAGCAGCCTCGGGGACACCTTCGACGAGCAGTACTTC.

This chain links TRBV19 with TRBJ2-1; TRBD2 is a possible D gene (6 bases). Trimming left V 7 bases short and J 3 bases short, with 13 bases between. Germline-derived CDR1 and CDR2 are LNHDA and SQIVND (reference sequence). This CDR3 has 14 residues. The CDR3 spells CASTGRGYYNEQFF. As DNA, the CDR3 is TGTGCCAGTACCGGGAGAGGCTACTACAATGAGCAGTTCTTC.

The V gene is TRBV4-1, the J gene TRBJ2-3; TRBD2 is a possible D gene (7 bases). The CDR3 consists of 13 residues. V was trimmed by 9 bases and J by 3 bases, leaving 13 bases between them. Germline assignment: CDR1 MGHRA and CDR2 YSYEKL. The CDR3 nucleotides read TGCGCCAGAGGGGGGGGCAGAACAGATACGCAGTATTTT. It is translated as CARGGGRTDTQYF.

The chain employs TRBV6-4 and TRBJ1-2; D possibly corresponds to TRBD1 (5 bases). This CDR3 has 16 residues. The V gene lost 3 bases and the J gene lost 7 bases, with 21 bases spanning the gap. Germline V gene lookup returns CDR1 MRHNA and CDR2 SNTAGT. The CDR3 nucleotides are TGTGCCAGCAGTGAGGGTCCGGACTTATCCGGGGGTGGCTACACCTTC. The encoded protein is CASSEGPDLSGGGYTF.

V and J are TRBV15 and TRBJ2-7; TRBD1 matches 7 bases. In germline, CDR1 is LNHNV, CDR2 YYDKDF (reference sequence). The ends lost 1 base at V and 3 bases at J; junction bases unmatched: 0. The CDR3 has 13 residues. The CDR3 protein is CATSRGTGYEQYF. CDR3 nucleotide sequence: TGTGCCACCAGCAGAGGGACAGGCTACGAGCAGTACTTC.

The gene calls are TRBV5-4 and TRBJ2-3; the D gene is possibly TRBD2 (6 bases). The V gene lost 4 bases and the J gene lost 3 bases, with 18 bases spanning the gap. Germline values: CDR1 SGHNT, CDR2 YYREEE (reference sequence). This CDR3 has 16 amino acids. The CDR3 DNA reads as TGTGCCAGCAGCCCCGGACCCTCGGAGGGGACAGATACGCAGTATTTT. It specifies CASSPGPSEGTDTQYF.

This chain uses TRBV30 with TRBJ2-2, with D tentatively TRBD2 (5 bases). The CDR3 consists of 14 residues. The ends were cut back, 1 base at V and 8 bases at J, with 14 bases in the middle. Looked up from germline, CDR1 is GTSNPN and CDR2 is SVGIG (reference sequence). The chain's CDR3 is CAWSGKRARGELFF. The CDR3 region has the DNA TGTGCCTGGAGTGGCAAGAGGGCCAGGGGGGAGCTGTTTTTT.